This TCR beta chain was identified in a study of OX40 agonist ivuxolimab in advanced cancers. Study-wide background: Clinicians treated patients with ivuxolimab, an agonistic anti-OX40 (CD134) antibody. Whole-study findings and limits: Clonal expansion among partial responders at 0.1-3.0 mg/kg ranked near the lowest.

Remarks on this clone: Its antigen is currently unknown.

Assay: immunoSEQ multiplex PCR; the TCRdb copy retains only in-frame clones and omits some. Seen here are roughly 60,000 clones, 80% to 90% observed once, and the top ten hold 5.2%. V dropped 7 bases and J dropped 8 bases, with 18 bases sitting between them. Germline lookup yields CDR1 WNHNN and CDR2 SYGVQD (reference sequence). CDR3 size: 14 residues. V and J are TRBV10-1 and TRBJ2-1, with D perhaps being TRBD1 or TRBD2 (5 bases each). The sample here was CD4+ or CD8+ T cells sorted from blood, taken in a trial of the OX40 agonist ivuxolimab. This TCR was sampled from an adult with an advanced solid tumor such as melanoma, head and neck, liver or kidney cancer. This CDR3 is CASIRDEVRDEQFF. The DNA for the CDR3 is TGCGCCAGCATCCGGGACGAAGTAAGGGATGAGCAGTTCTTC.